These 25 T cell receptor beta chains originate from one sample sequenced in a study of CD8+ T cells in alopecia areata. Extraction and reverse transcription of RNA yielded cDNA as the sequencing template. Sequencing was performed with immunoSEQ multiplex PCR; in TCRdb, only in-frame clones are kept and a portion is missing. Here the sample spans about 190,000 clones, about three fifths being singletons. Treatment defined: oral pan-JAK inhibitor, 5-10 mg twice daily. The sequencing here drew on CD4+ T cells sorted from blood, taken around week 50, from a patient treated with tofacitinib. The source of these receptors is a human donor with alopecia areata.

The DNA for the CDR3 is TGTGCCAGCAGTCTACAGGGGCCATATGGCTACACCTTC. Translated, it gives CASSLQGPYGYTF. This chain joins TRBV6-5 and TRBJ1-2, with 7 bases matching TRBD1. Trimming at V came to 5 bases and at J to 5 bases, leaving 5 bases not matched to a gene. The germline V gene has CDR1 MNHEY and CDR2 SVGAGI. The CDR3 runs 13 residues.

This chain links TRBV5-6 with TRBJ1-5; D possibly corresponds to TRBD1 (6 bases). V was shortened by 4 bases and J by 2 bases, with 10 bases between the two germline ends. CDR3 length: 14 residues. Germline V gene lookup returns CDR1 SGHDT and CDR2 YYEEEE. Here the CDR3 DNA reads TGTGCCAGCAGCCATGGACAGCGCAATCAGCCCCAGCATTTT. This gives the protein CASSHGQRNQPQHF.

The V call is TRBV7-2, the J call TRBJ2-7; 8 bases are a match to TRBD2. The CDR3 length is 14 residues. The V and J ends lost 5 bases and 2 bases, in that order; junction bases with no gene match: 5. Germline loops: CDR1 SGHTA, CDR2 FQGNSA. For the CDR3, the DNA is TGTGCCAGCAGCAGGACTAGCTGGGCCTACGAGCAGTACTTC. Translated, it gives CASSRTSWAYEQYF.

There are a few counts of this clone. The chain links TRBV18 to TRBJ1-2; the D gene is possibly TRBD1 (6 bases). The germline CDR1 and CDR2 sequences are KGHSH and LQKENI. This CDR3 comprises 13 residues. V was trimmed by 2 bases and J by 2 bases, leaving 6 bases between them. CDR3 coding DNA: TGTGCCAGCTCACCAACAGGGAACTATGGCTACACCTTC. This gives the protein CASSPTGNYGYTF.

This clone has more than one count but fewer than ten. This chain uses TRBV25-1 with TRBJ2-7; no clear D. Germline loops: CDR1 MGHDK, CDR2 SYGVNS. Deletions cut 7 bases from V and 5 bases from J, with 12 bases between. CDR3 length equals 12 residues. The CDR3, as DNA: TGTGCCAGCACCCGAGACCTCCACGAGCAGTACTTC. Translating gives CASTRDLHEQYF.

The chain joins TRBV19 to TRBJ1-5; 7 positions match TRBD1. The CDR3 is made up of 14 amino acids. Germline values: CDR1 LNHDA, CDR2 SQIVND (reference sequence). V trimming: 4 bases; J trimming: 5 bases; junction bases outside the gene matches: 5. Written as DNA, the CDR3 is TGTGCCAGTAGTAAACGGGACAGTGATCAGCCCCAGCATTTT. This encodes CASSKRDSDQPQHF.

The J gene is TRBJ1-1, the V gene TRBV7-2; TRBD1 agrees at 7 bases. The CDR3 length is 14 residues. J lost 2 bases, V lost 4 bases, and 4 bases had no gene match. Germline CDR1 SGHTA, CDR2 FQGNSA. The CDR3: CASSSQGVNTEAFF. CDR3 bases: TGTGCCAGCAGCTCCCAGGGGGTAAACACTGAAGCTTTCTTT.

This chain joins TRBV7-2 and TRBJ1-2, with D possibly matching TRBD1 (5 bases). This CDR3 has 16 amino acids. The germline V gene encodes CDR1 SGHTA and CDR2 FQGNSA. V shed 0 bases and J shed 7 bases, with 18 bases lying between them. This CDR3 is CASSLARGRAQGGYTF. For the CDR3, the DNA is TGTGCCAGCAGCTTAGCGAGGGGCAGGGCTCAAGGTGGCTACACCTTC.

This clone appeared once. Written as DNA, the CDR3 is TGCGCCAGCAGCCCCCGATTGGGGGATTCACCCCTCCACTTT. This codes for CASSPRLGDSPLHF. The chain links TRBV4-3 to TRBJ1-6; tentatively, D is TRBD1 (5 bases). CDR3 length equals 14 residues. V was clipped by 4 bases and J by 8 bases, with 12 bases between them. Germline V gene data show CDR1 as LGHNA and CDR2 as YSLEER.

As concerns this clone: Other nucleotide sequences in the sample specify the same CDR3. The chain recombines TRBV9 with TRBJ1-1; no firm D call. CDR1 and CDR2 from the germline V gene are SGDLS and YYNGEE. The CDR3 loop spans 13 amino acids. V lost 0 bases and J lost 0, with 3 bases in between. This chain's CDR3 is CASSVEVNTEAFF. CDR3 coding DNA: TGTGCCAGCAGCGTAGAGGTGAACACTGAAGCTTTCTTT.

This chain links TRBV25-1 with TRBJ1-2; D uncertain. Germline V lookup: CDR1 MGHDK, CDR2 SYGVNS. The CDR3 is 12 amino acids. V was clipped by 5 bases and J by 8 bases, with 12 bases between them. DNA of the CDR3: TGTGCCAGCAGTCCCGGAGGGTGGGGCTACACCTTC. Its protein is CASSPGGWGYTF.

CDR3 coding DNA: TGTGCCAGCAGCTTTCGGGGGATCGGCTACACCTTC. Its protein product is CASSFRGIGYTF. This rearrangement joins TRBV7-9 to TRBJ1-2, with D perhaps matching TRBD1 (5 bases). Germline V gene sequence: CDR1 SEHNR, CDR2 FQNEAQ (reference sequence). Deletions cut 3 bases from V and 8 bases from J, with 10 bases between. The CDR3 spans 12 residues.

V usage is TRBV30 and J usage is TRBJ1-1; no reliable D call. CDR1 and CDR2 from the germline V gene are GTSNPN and SVGIG (reference sequence). With 3 bases removed from V and 8 bases from J, the gap between germline ends came to 19 bases. The CDR3 runs 14 residues. The CDR3 sequence: CAWRHKREEMEAFF. In DNA, the CDR3 is TGTGCCTGGAGGCATAAGAGGGAGGAGATGGAAGCTTTCTTT.

This clone was picked up a small number of times. This chain joins TRBV4-1 and TRBJ2-1, with a weak D call TRBD2 (6 bases). The CDR3 contains 16 residues. CDR1 MGHRA and CDR2 YSYEKL come from the germline V gene. The V end was cut by 4 bases, the J end by 0 bases, with 13 bases between. Here the CDR3 reads CASSPSGGDSYNEQFF. The DNA of the CDR3 is TGCGCCAGCAGCCCCTCAGGCGGGGACTCCTACAATGAGCAGTTCTTC.

The chain joins TRBV10-3 to TRBJ1-5; 8 bases align to TRBD1. V lost 6 bases to trimming and J lost 5 bases; unmatched junction nucleotides: 6. Per germline, CDR1 ENHRY and CDR2 SYGVKD. The CDR3 runs 14 residues. The CDR3 spells CAISVDRVDQPQHF. The DNA of the CDR3 is TGTGCCATCAGCGTGGACAGGGTGGATCAGCCCCAGCATTTT.

The chain combines TRBV29-1 with TRBJ2-3, with D unresolved. CDR1 is SQVTM, CDR2 ANQGSEA, per germline. This CDR3 has 13 residues. Trimming removed 3 bases at V and 4 bases at J, with 11 bases between. The CDR3 sequence is CSVERGRADTQYF. DNA for the CDR3: TGCAGCGTTGAGCGCGGTAGGGCAGATACGCAGTATTTT.

The chain couples TRBV7-9 to TRBJ1-2; D call uncertain. The germline CDR1 and CDR2 sequences are SEHNR and FQNEAQ (reference sequence). Trimming left V 4 bases short and J 2 bases short, with 8 bases between. CDR3 length: 13 residues. Here the CDR3 reads CASSYGPNYGYTF. Written as DNA, the CDR3 is TGTGCCAGCAGCTACGGACCCAACTATGGCTACACCTTC. Full variable domain (outside the CDR3, taken from reference TRBV7-9 and TRBJ1-2): DTGVSQNPRHKITKRGQNVTFRCDPISEHNRLYWYRQTLGQGPEFLTYFQNEAQLEKSRLLSDRFSAERPKGSFSTLEIQRTEQGDSAMYLCASSYGPNYGYTFGSGTRLTVV.

V and J are TRBV5-1 and TRBJ2-2; a possible D gene is TRBD1 (5 bases). Between the trimmed V and J ends, which lost 1 base and 0 bases, there was a span of 13 bases. The CDR3 spans 17 residues. Germline-derived CDR1 and CDR2 are SGHRS and YFSETQ. The CDR3 region is CASSLWSTGANTGELFF. The CDR3 DNA sequence: TGCGCCAGCAGCTTGTGGTCTACAGGAGCGAACACCGGGGAGCTGTTTTTT.

The chain links TRBV9 to TRBJ2-7; 7 bases match TRBD2. CDR1 and CDR2 from the germline V gene are SGDLS and YYNGEE. The CDR3 loop spans 15 amino acids. The J segment lost 6 bases and the V segment lost 0 bases, leaving 9 bases of the junction unmatched. The CDR3 DNA sequence: TGTGCCAGCAGCGTAGGGGCGCGGGGGTTGGGCGAGCAGTACTTC. Protein product: CASSVGARGLGEQYF. The full variable domain, with the rest looked up from reference TRBV9 and TRBJ2-7, is DSGVTQTPKHLITATGQRVTLRCSPRSGDLSVYWYQQSLDQGLQFLIQYYNGEERAKGNILERFSAQQFPDLHSELNLSSLELGDSALYFCASSVGARGLGEQYFGPGTRLTVT.

This rearrangement joins TRBV27 to TRBJ2-6; possible D gene TRBD1, 6 bases. Germline V gene data show CDR1 as MNHEY and CDR2 as SMNVEV (reference sequence). There are 17 residues in the CDR3. V lost 5 bases and J 0 bases, leaving 14 bases between the germline ends. Here the CDR3 reads CASSHGQFRSGANVLTF. The CDR3 DNA sequence: TGTGCCAGCAGTCACGGACAGTTTCGCTCTGGGGCCAACGTCCTGACTTTC.

This clone has only a few counts. The rearrangement joins TRBV6-6 to TRBJ2-3; tentative D call: TRBD2 (5 bases). V gave up 6 bases and J gave up 2 bases, with 12 bases separating them. Germline V gene lookup returns CDR1 MNHNY and CDR2 SVGAGI (reference sequence). This CDR3 has 14 amino acids. CDR3 sequence (DNA): TGTGCCAGCAGGTCTAGCTATGACACAGATACGCAGTATTTT. As protein: CASRSSYDTDTQYF.

J is TRBJ1-2 and V is TRBV7-8; tentative D call: TRBD1 (5 bases). The V gene lost 5 bases and the J gene lost 5 bases, with 15 bases spanning the gap. Germline CDR1 is SGHVS and CDR2 is FQNEAQ. There are 14 residues in the CDR3. The DNA for the CDR3 is TGTGCCAGCAGCCCTCGGCGGGGGGATTATGGCTACACCTTC. Protein product: CASSPRRGDYGYTF.

The chain links TRBV29-1 to TRBJ2-7, with a tentative D call TRBD2 (6 bases). V lost 5 bases, J lost 0 bases, and 14 bases lay in between. The germline V gene has CDR1 SQVTM and CDR2 ANQGSEA. The CDR3 is 14 residues long. The CDR3 bases are TGCAGCGTTCGGGCACGGGGGAGCTCCTACGAGCAGTACTTC. It codes for CSVRARGSSYEQYF.

This clone was counted between two and nine times. The chain joins TRBV11-3 to TRBJ1-2; 8 bases match TRBD1. The CDR3 extends over 16 amino acids. The junction had 5 bases not matched to a gene; V was cut back by 1 base and J by 1 base. Germline CDR1 and CDR2: SGHNT and YENEEA. CDR3 DNA sequence: TGTGCCAGCAGCTTAGGGACAGGGAGCGATAACTATGGCTACACCTTC. As protein: CASSLGTGSDNYGYTF.

This clone has only a few counts. V and J are TRBV4-3 and TRBJ2-7; D is ambiguous. This CDR3 has 13 amino acids. Looked up from germline, CDR1 is LGHNA and CDR2 is YSLEER. V lost 3 bases and J lost 3, with 9 bases in between. CDR3 amino acids: CASSHERNYEQYF. DNA of the CDR3: TGCGCCAGCAGCCACGAAAGGAACTACGAGCAGTACTTC.